Following are 20 T cell receptor beta chains from one sample sequenced in a study of blood T cell repertoires in COVID-19. Here immunoSEQ multiplex PCR was the method, and the copy in TCRdb shows in-frame clones only, minus some. The table lists tens of thousands of clones, about nine tenths of them singletons. The specimen sequenced was peripheral blood. The source is a man aged 65 to 79 with active or convalescent COVID-19.

This chain connects TRBV5-1 to TRBJ2-5, with D perhaps TRBD2 (6 bases). The CDR3 covers 15 residues. Germline V gene data show CDR1 as SGHRS and CDR2 as YFSETQ. With 0 bases removed from V and 0 bases from J, the gap between germline ends came to 9 bases. The CDR3 DNA is TGCGCCAGCAGCTTGGGTCTAGCGCACCAAGAGACCCAGTACTTC. It specifies CASSLGLAHQETQYF.

The chain links TRBV3-1 (or the pseudogene TRBV3-2) to TRBJ1-1; a weak D match, TRBD1 (5 bases). V was clipped by 6 bases and J by 1 base, with 15 bases between them. The germline V gene encodes CDR1 LGHDT and CDR2 YNNKEL (reference sequence). This CDR3 contains 15 residues. The CDR3 protein is CASRHRGGTNTEAFF. Here the CDR3 DNA reads TGTGCCAGCAGGCATCGGGGGGGGACGAACACTGAAGCTTTCTTT.

The gene calls are TRBV5-1 and TRBJ2-7, with 9 bases matching TRBD2. This CDR3 region has 15 residues. The junction had 3 bases not matched to a gene; V was cut back by 2 bases and J by 0 bases. Germline V CDR1 and CDR2: SGHRS, YFSETQ. The CDR3 DNA reads TGCGCCAGCAGCTTTAGCGGGAGTACCTCCTACGAGCAGTACTTC. This translates into CASSFSGSTSYEQYF. Variable domain in full (rest from reference TRBV5-1 and TRBJ2-7): KAGVTQTPRYLIKTRGQQVTLSCSPISGHRSVSWYQQTPGQGLQFLFEYFSETQRNKGNFPGRFSGRQFSNSRSEMNVSTLELGDSALYLCASSFSGSTSYEQYFGPGTRLTVT.

The J gene is TRBJ2-5, the V gene TRBV28; the match to TRBD2 covers 12 bases. V shed 5 bases, J shed 4 bases, and the junction held 8 bases outside the gene matches. Germline assignment: CDR1 MDHEN and CDR2 SYDVKM. This CDR3 spans 16 amino acids. The CDR3 spells CASSIRLAGVVETQYF. CDR3 nucleotides: TGTGCCAGCAGTATAAGACTAGCGGGAGTCGTAGAGACCCAGTACTTC.

The V and J genes are TRBV5-1 and TRBJ2-3, with D possibly TRBD1 on 5 matching bases. Germline loops: CDR1 SGHRS, CDR2 YFSETQ. Trimming took 0 bases from V and 3 from J, leaving 8 bases between them. The CDR3 is 14 residues long. The CDR3 DNA reads as TGCGCCAGCAGCTTGGAGGGGTTGACAGATACGCAGTATTTT. Translated, it gives CASSLEGLTDTQYF. The entire variable domain, with the rest obtained from reference TRBV5-1 and TRBJ2-3, is as follows: KAGVTQTPRYLIKTRGQQVTLSCSPISGHRSVSWYQQTPGQGLQFLFEYFSETQRNKGNFPGRFSGRQFSNSRSEMNVSTLELGDSALYLCASSLEGLTDTQYFGPGTRLTVL.

CDR3 protein: CASSLGQGNGYTF. Here the CDR3 DNA reads TGCGCCAGCAGCTTGGGGCAGGGGAACGGCTACACCTTC. The V call is TRBV5-1, the J call TRBJ1-2; D is perhaps TRBD1 (6 bases). This CDR3 contains 13 residues. The V end was cut by 0 bases, the J end by 8 bases, with 11 bases between. Germline CDR1 SGHRS, CDR2 YFSETQ.

V gene TRBV5-1 combines with J gene TRBJ2-1; TRBD2 matches 14 bases. The CDR3 is 15 residues long. The ends lost 4 bases at V and 12 bases at J; junction bases unmatched: 9. The germline V gene encodes CDR1 SGHRS and CDR2 YFSETQ. As DNA, the CDR3 is TGCGCCAGCAGCCAAAGACTAGCGGGAGGGCCTGGGCAGTTCTTC. It translates to CASSQRLAGGPGQFF.

Only one count was recorded for this clone. The chain links TRBV4-1 to TRBJ2-3, with 8 nucleotides matching TRBD1. The CDR3 runs 16 residues. V was clipped by 4 bases and J by 6 bases; unmatched bases: 12. The germline gives CDR1 MGHRA, CDR2 YSYEKL. The CDR3 reads CASSPLDRGGTDTQYF. The CDR3 DNA sequence: TGCGCCAGCAGCCCTCTTGACAGGGGAGGTACGGATACGCAGTATTTT.

The V gene is TRBV28, the J gene TRBJ1-5; D remains unclear. The CDR3 is 15 amino acids. V was cut by 3 bases and J by 2 bases, with 11 bases left in between. Germline CDR1 reads MDHEN; CDR2 reads SYDVKM. The CDR3 reads CASSLGHGGNQPQHF. DNA of the CDR3: TGTGCCAGCAGTTTGGGCCACGGTGGCAATCAGCCCCAGCATTTT.

This chain links TRBV25-1 with TRBJ1-2, with a possible D match to TRBD1 (5 bases). V lost 1 base and J 4 bases, leaving 16 bases between the germline ends. Per the germline V gene, CDR1 is MGHDK and CDR2 is SYGVNS. The CDR3 consists of 16 residues. The CDR3 DNA is TGTGCCAGCAGTGAATGGGCGGGGGTCGGTACCTATGGCTACACCTTC. Amino acid sequence: CASSEWAGVGTYGYTF.

V gene TRBV3-1 (or the pseudogene TRBV3-2) combines with J gene TRBJ1-3, with D possibly being TRBD1 (6 bases). The V end was cut by 1 base, the J end by 4 bases, with 14 bases between. Per germline, CDR1 LGHDT and CDR2 YNNKEL (reference sequence). The CDR3 sequence is 16 residues long. The CDR3 DNA sequence: TGTGCCAGCAGCCAAGCGGCAGGGGCGGCCGGAAACACCATATATTTT. Translating gives CASSQAAGAAGNTIYF.

The chain is built from TRBV6-5 and TRBJ2-2, with D perhaps TRBD2 (6 bases). Germline V CDR1 and CDR2: MNHEY, SVGAGI. The V end lost 6 bases, the J end lost 7 bases, and 18 bases lay between the germline ends. The CDR3 length is 15 residues. The CDR3 sequence: CASRTAGRSDGELFF. The DNA for the CDR3 is TGTGCCAGCAGGACAGCAGGGAGGTCGGACGGGGAGCTGTTTTTT.

In the case of this clone: The identical CDR3 is also encoded by other nucleotide sequences in the sample. The chain uses TRBV20-1 and TRBJ1-1; D is uncertain. The V end was cut by 1 base, the J end by 4 bases, with 4 bases between. This CDR3 has 11 amino acids. Germline V gene data show CDR1 as DFQATT and CDR2 as SNEGSKA (reference sequence). The CDR3 DNA sequence: TGCAGTGCTAGAGGGGCCACTGAAGCTTTCTTT. It is translated as CSARGATEAFF.

The CDR3 region is CASSPRGGRLRVGLTGELFF. CDR3 sequence (DNA): TGCGCCAGCAGCCCCCGGGGGGGACGGTTGCGCGTGGGTTTGACCGGGGAGCTGTTTTTT. This chain uses TRBV4-1 with TRBJ2-2; TRBD2 matches 8 bases. The V and J ends lost 4 bases and 5 bases, in that order; junction bases with no gene match: 21. The CDR3 extends over 20 amino acids. Germline assignment: CDR1 MGHRA and CDR2 YSYEKL.

This chain links TRBV2 with TRBJ1-4; 9 nucleotides agree with TRBD1. Trimming removed 5 bases from V and 11 bases from J; junction bases left unmatched: 15. The CDR3 contains 16 residues. Per germline, CDR1 SNHLY and CDR2 FYNNEI. CDR3 sequence: CASSPRSGTGSGKLFF. The CDR3 coding sequence is TGTGCCAGCAGTCCTAGATCCGGGACAGGGTCGGGGAAACTGTTTTTT.

This clone appeared once. J is TRBJ2-1 and V is TRBV7-9; 7 bases map to TRBD2. Germline loops: CDR1 SEHNR, CDR2 FQNEAQ (reference sequence). V shed 5 bases and J 11 bases; nucleotides not matched to a gene: 21. The length of the CDR3 is 17 residues. In nucleotides, the CDR3 is TGTGCCAGCAGCCCTCTTCCCGGCGAGGGGCGGGAGACCAAGCAGTTCTTC. Translated: CASSPLPGEGRETKQFF. The whole variable domain, filled in from reference TRBV7-9 and TRBJ2-1, reads DTGVSQNPRHKITKRGQNVTFRCDPISEHNRLYWYRQTLGQGPEFLTYFQNEAQLEKSRLLSDRFSAERPKGSFSTLEIQRTEQGDSAMYLCASSPLPGEGRETKQFFGPGTRLTVL.

This clone showed up just a few times. The V call is TRBV3-1 (or the pseudogene TRBV3-2), the J call TRBJ1-1; a weak D match, TRBD1 (5 bases). The CDR3 runs 14 residues. Germline V CDR1 and CDR2: LGHDT, YNNKEL (reference sequence). Trimming cost V 2 bases and J 7 bases, with 14 bases left between them. CDR3 loop: CASSQTRGIVEAFF. The CDR3 DNA reads as TGTGCCAGCAGCCAAACAAGGGGTATAGTTGAAGCTTTCTTT.

This clone was seen repeatedly, ten times or more. The chain combines TRBV2 with TRBJ2-7, with TRBD1 matching over 9 bases. CDR1 and CDR2 from the germline V gene are SNHLY and FYNNEI. With V trimmed by 4 bases and J by 5 bases, 18 bases remained unmatched. This CDR3 is built from 18 residues. The CDR3 is CASSGWGFNGTGHNEQYF. CDR3 coding DNA: TGTGCCAGCAGTGGATGGGGTTTCAACGGGACAGGGCACAACGAGCAGTACTTC.

The V call is TRBV5-1, the J call TRBJ2-7, with TRBD1 matching 7 bases. Germline lookup yields CDR1 SGHRS and CDR2 YFSETQ. This CDR3 has 14 amino acids. Germline trimming cut 2 bases from V and 2 bases from J; bases unmatched to any gene: 4. CDR3 protein: CASSFEGATYEQYF. The CDR3 region has the DNA TGCGCCAGCAGCTTTGAGGGGGCCACCTACGAGCAGTACTTC.

The chain couples TRBV6-2 or TRBV6-3 to TRBJ2-7; 11 positions agree with TRBD2. Germline V gene lookup returns CDR1 MNHEY and CDR2 SVGEGT. CDR3 size: 15 residues. The ends lost 4 bases at V and 8 bases at J; junction bases unmatched: 10. CDR3 sequence reads: CASSSAGTSGTKQYF. CDR3 DNA: TGTGCCAGCAGTTCAGCCGGGACTAGCGGAACGAAGCAGTACTTC.